These 5 T cell receptor beta chains share one sample of origin, sequenced in a study of T cell changes during pregnancy in multiple sclerosis. Measured with immunoSEQ multiplex PCR; TCRdb has only the in-frame clones, and not every one. The sample contains around 45,000 clones, 85% to 95% of which appear only once. The sample consisted of CD4+ T cells from peripheral blood mononuclear cells, taken in the third trimester of pregnancy. Receptors were obtained from a female donor with multiple sclerosis, enrolled in a pregnancy study.

The J gene is TRBJ1-3, the V gene TRBV5-1; D is undetermined. The CDR3 extends over 17 amino acids. Germline CDR1 SGHRS, CDR2 YFSETQ. V was pared by 0 bases and J by 1 base, with 14 bases between. The chain's CDR3 is CASSLDSPSKSGNTIYF. The CDR3 nucleotides read TGCGCCAGCAGCTTGGATTCCCCGAGTAAATCTGGAAACACCATATATTTT.

V is TRBV9 and J is TRBJ2-1, with 8 bases matching TRBD2. V was clipped by 0 bases and J by 2 bases; unmatched bases: 7. The germline CDR1 and CDR2 sequences are SGDLS and YYNGEE. The CDR3 sequence is 17 residues long. CDR3 region: CASSVVGTSSPYNEQFF. Written as DNA, the CDR3 is TGTGCCAGCAGCGTAGTCGGGACTAGTTCTCCCTACAATGAGCAGTTCTTC.

The rearrangement links TRBV6-5 to TRBJ1-5, with TRBD1 identical over 10 bases. Germline V gene lookup returns CDR1 MNHEY and CDR2 SVGAGI. J lost 4 bases, V lost 6 bases, and 3 bases had no gene match. The CDR3 length is 14 residues. CDR3 sequence: CASRRDRGNQPQHF. The CDR3 DNA reads as TGTGCCAGCAGACGGGACAGGGGAAATCAGCCCCAGCATTTT.

V gene TRBV10-3 combines with J gene TRBJ2-1, with 8 bases identical to TRBD2. The CDR3 has 13 amino acids. V shed 4 bases, J shed 8 bases, and the junction held 4 bases outside the gene matches. Germline-derived CDR1 and CDR2 are ENHRY and SYGVKD. This chain's CDR3 is CAISGTSKDEQFF. The CDR3 DNA reads TGTGCCATCAGTGGGACTAGCAAGGATGAGCAGTTCTTC.

This clone was detected only a few times. V gene TRBV27 combines with J gene TRBJ1-1; D is uncertain. Germline-derived CDR1 and CDR2 are MNHEY and SMNVEV (reference sequence). CDR3 length: 15 residues. With 4 bases removed from V and 0 bases from J, the gap between germline ends came to 12 bases. The CDR3 coding sequence is TGTGCCAGCAGTTCAAACCCGGGGATGAACACTGAAGCTTTCTTT. It encodes CASSSNPGMNTEAFF.